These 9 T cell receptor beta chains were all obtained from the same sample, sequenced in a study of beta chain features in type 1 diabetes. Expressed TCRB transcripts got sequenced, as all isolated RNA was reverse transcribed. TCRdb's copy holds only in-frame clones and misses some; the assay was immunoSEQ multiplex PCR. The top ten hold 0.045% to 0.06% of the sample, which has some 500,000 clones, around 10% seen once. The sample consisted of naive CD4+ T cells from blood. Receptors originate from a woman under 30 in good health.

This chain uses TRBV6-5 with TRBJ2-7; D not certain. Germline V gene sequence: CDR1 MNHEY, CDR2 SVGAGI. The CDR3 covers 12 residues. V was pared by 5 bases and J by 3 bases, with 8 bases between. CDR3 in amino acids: CASSVDGYEQYF. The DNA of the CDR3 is TGTGCCAGCAGTGTGGACGGCTACGAGCAGTACTTC.

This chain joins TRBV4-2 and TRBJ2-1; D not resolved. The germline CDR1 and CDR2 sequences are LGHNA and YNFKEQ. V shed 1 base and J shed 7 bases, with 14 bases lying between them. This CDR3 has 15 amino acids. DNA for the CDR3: TGTGCCAGCAGCCAAGCCCCAACCATCGCGAATGAGCAGTTCTTC. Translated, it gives CASSQAPTIANEQFF.

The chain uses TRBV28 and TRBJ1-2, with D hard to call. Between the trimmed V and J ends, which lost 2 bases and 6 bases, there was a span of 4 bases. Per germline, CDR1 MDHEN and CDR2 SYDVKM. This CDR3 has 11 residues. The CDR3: CASSLHDGYTF. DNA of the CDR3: TGTGCCAGCAGTTTACATGATGGCTACACCTTC.

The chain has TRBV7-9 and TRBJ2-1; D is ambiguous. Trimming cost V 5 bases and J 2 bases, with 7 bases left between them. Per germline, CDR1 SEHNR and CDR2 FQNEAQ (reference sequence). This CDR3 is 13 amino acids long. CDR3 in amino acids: CASSPIPYNEQFF. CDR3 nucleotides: TGTGCCAGCAGCCCCATCCCCTACAATGAGCAGTTCTTC.

Written as DNA, the CDR3 is TGTGCCAGCAGCTTAGTAACTAGCCTGGATACGCAGTATTTT. Translation: CASSLVTSLDTQYF. The chain combines TRBV7-9 with TRBJ2-3; a weak D match, TRBD2 (6 bases). Germline V lookup: CDR1 SEHNR, CDR2 FQNEAQ (reference sequence). The CDR3 is made up of 14 amino acids. V gave up 1 base and J gave up 6 bases, with 11 bases separating them. The full variable domain, its missing parts supplied by reference TRBV7-9 and TRBJ2-3, is DTGVSQNPRHKITKRGQNVTFRCDPISEHNRLYWYRQTLGQGPEFLTYFQNEAQLEKSRLLSDRFSAERPKGSFSTLEIQRTEQGDSAMYLCASSLVTSLDTQYFGPGTRLTVL.

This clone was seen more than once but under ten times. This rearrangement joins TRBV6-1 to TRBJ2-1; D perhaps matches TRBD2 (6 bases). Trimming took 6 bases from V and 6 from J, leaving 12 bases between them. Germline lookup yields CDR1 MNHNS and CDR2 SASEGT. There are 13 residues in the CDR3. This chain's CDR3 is CASRKPAGNEQFF. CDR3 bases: TGTGCCAGCAGAAAGCCAGCGGGCAATGAGCAGTTCTTC.

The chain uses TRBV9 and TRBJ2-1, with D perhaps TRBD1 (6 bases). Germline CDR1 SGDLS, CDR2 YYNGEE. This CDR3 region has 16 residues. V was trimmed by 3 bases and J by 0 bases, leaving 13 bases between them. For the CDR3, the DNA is TGTGCCAGCAGCGATACAGGGAGAAGCTCCTACAATGAGCAGTTCTTC. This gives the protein CASSDTGRSSYNEQFF.

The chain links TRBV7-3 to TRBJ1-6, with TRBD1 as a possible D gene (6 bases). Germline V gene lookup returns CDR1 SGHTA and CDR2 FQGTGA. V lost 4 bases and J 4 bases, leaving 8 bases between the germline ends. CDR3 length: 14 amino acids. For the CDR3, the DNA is TGTGCCAGCAGCTATAGGGGGTATAATTCACCCCTCCACTTT. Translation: CASSYRGYNSPLHF. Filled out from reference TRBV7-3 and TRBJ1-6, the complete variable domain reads GAGVSQTPSNKVTEKGKYVELRCDPISGHTALYWYRQSLGQGPEFLIYFQGTGAADDSGLPNDRFFAVRPEGSVSTLKIQRTERGDSAVYLCASSYRGYNSPLHFGNGTRLTVT.

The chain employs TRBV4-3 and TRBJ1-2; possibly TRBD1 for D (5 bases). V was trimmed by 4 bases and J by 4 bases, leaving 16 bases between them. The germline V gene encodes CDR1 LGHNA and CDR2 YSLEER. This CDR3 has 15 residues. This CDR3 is CASSRSSGALYGYTF. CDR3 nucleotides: TGCGCCAGCAGCCGATCCTCCGGGGCCCTCTATGGCTACACCTTC.